This T cell receptor (beta chain) was sequenced in a study of T-cell reconstitution after alpha-beta-depleted transplantation in children. General study findings and limits: T-cell counts and diversity at one year post-transplant came mainly from newly produced T cells. Surviving recipient T cells and thymic progenitors produced the high day-60 TCRbeta diversity seen in some patients. Reportedly, roughly two months post-transplant, alpha-beta T cells arose from several hundred expanded graft clones.

Preparation of the TCRbeta library used unique molecular identifiers. TCRdb reprocessed the PCR reads with MiXCR, giving one entry per CDR3 protein. Among approximately 650,000 distinct CDR3 sequences, about an eighth were seen once, and the ten largest hold around 0.76%. This clonotype was seen repeatedly, ten times or more. Its antigen is currently unknown. The CDR3 loop spans 16 amino acids. V lost 4 bases and J lost 0; bases outside the gene matches: 6. The V gene's germline CDR1 is SGHRS and CDR2 YFSETQ. Sequences were derived from PBMCs, sampled before TCRalphabeta/CD19-depleted stem cell transplant. This receptor was identified in a girl aged 2 to 9 with congenital amegakaryocytic thrombocytopenia, due to receive a stem cell transplant. This rearrangement joins TRBV5-1 to TRBJ1-4; 7 bases are a match to TRBD1. The CDR3, as DNA: TGCGCCAGCAGCGTGGGACAGCTCACAACTAATGAAAAACTGTTTTTT. This sequence encodes CASSVGQLTTNEKLFF.